This T cell receptor (beta chain) was identified during a study of regulatory T cells in long-lasting Graves disease. Library construction for TCR beta used iRepertoire HTBI primers and Arm-PCR of CDR3 regions. TCRdb ran MiXCR on the multiplex PCR reads and lists one entry per CDR3 protein. The sample carries about 540,000 distinct CDR3 sequences, roughly 13% recorded once. Note on this clonotype: A single base separates this from a much larger clone, so it may be a read error.

CDR1 is SGHRS, CDR2 YFSETQ, per germline. CDR3 length: 14 amino acids. Stated time point: newly diagnosed GD, antithyroid drugs for less than 3 months. The TCR library was made from RNA that had been extracted from PBMCs in TRIzol. The patients were drawn from one endocrinology department in Xi'an, China. These sequences were also reported in another study, on T cells in Graves' hyperthyroidism and ophthalmopathy. That publication notes: The blood repertoire included most of the expanded thyroid clonotypes above 0.001.

The receptor was derived from a man aged 30 to 39 with Graves disease. The specimen comprised peripheral blood mononuclear cells (PBMCs), sampled at new diagnosis, from a patient treated with antithyroid drugs. The rearrangement joins TRBV5-1 to TRBJ1-2, with D unresolved. The CDR3 reads CVSSLEQTIYGYTF. The CDR3 nucleotides are TGCGTCAGCAGCTTGGAACAGACGATCTATGGCTACACCTTC.